This TCR beta chain was documented in a study of blood T cells in healthy people across ages. Study at large: For every two T cells, template switching captured about one barcoded beta molecule. General study points: Researchers deemed the diversity estimates from one million T cells underestimates. Naive T cell percentage showed a strong correlation with TCR beta diversity. Whereas aged donors had fewer naive CD4+ cells, long-lived donors had more of them and higher diversity.

As regards this clonotype: Its antigen is still unknown.

A J-beta primer mix and a sample-barcoded 5' primer were used in a second PCR of roughly 6 to 11 cycles. TCRdb processed the 5' RACE reads anew with MiXCR; each CDR3 protein has one entry. The sample has roughly 1,300,000 distinct CDR3 sequences, 45% to 70% seen once; the top ten hold 5% to 7%. The CDR3 is made up of 14 amino acids. V shed 0 bases and J shed 4 bases, with 9 bases lying between them. The germline gives CDR1 DFQATT, CDR2 SNEGSKA (reference sequence). The rearrangement links TRBV20-1 to TRBJ1-4, with D uncertain. This clonotype originated in a man aged 18 to 35 in good health. What was sequenced was blood. CDR3 sequence (DNA): TGCAGTGCTAGAGATGGACGGTTTAATGAAAAACTGTTTTTT. This sequence encodes CSARDGRFNEKLFF.